One and the same sample provided the 14 T cell receptor beta chains below, sequenced in a study of early T cells in non-severe SARS-CoV-2 infection. TCRdb re-analysed the 5' RACE reads in MiXCR, keeping a single row per CDR3 protein. The sample holds around 37,000 distinct CDR3 sequences, 9.9% seen once. Sequencing was done on a sample of whole blood. The receptor set was obtained from an adult who was a healthcare worker with PCR-confirmed SARS-CoV-2 infection or an uninfected control (not recorded which).

The DNA of the CDR3 is TGTGCCAGCAGCCTCGGGCCTTCTCCCGTCGAGCAGTACTTC. Its translation: CASSLGPSPVEQYF. The rearrangement links TRBV7-2 to TRBJ2-7; D gene ambiguous. The V gene's germline CDR1 is SGHTA and CDR2 FQGNSA. Trimming stripped 5 bases from V and 6 bases from J, with 17 bases between. There are 14 residues in the CDR3.

The J gene is TRBJ2-3, the V gene TRBV10-3; D tentatively fits TRBD1 or TRBD2 (5 bases each). The V gene's germline CDR1 is ENHRY and CDR2 SYGVKD. V was pared by 4 bases and J by 1 base, with 6 bases between. The CDR3 consists of 13 residues. CDR3 DNA: TGTGCCATCAGTGCGGGGCGCACAGATACGCAGTATTTT. Protein product: CAISAGRTDTQYF.

This clonotype came up a few times. The chain has TRBV10-3 and TRBJ1-1, with D uncertain. CDR3 length: 13 residues. Trimming stripped 8 bases from V and 0 bases from J, with 10 bases between. Germline V gene data show CDR1 as ENHRY and CDR2 as SYGVKD. The CDR3 coding sequence is TGTGCCATCGGGTTAGATATGAACACTGAAGCTTTCTTT. This encodes CAIGLDMNTEAFF.

This clonotype has at least ten counts. The chain uses TRBV29-1 and TRBJ2-1, with 10 bases lining up with TRBD1. This CDR3 region has 14 residues. The germline V gene has CDR1 SQVTM and CDR2 ANQGSEA. The V and J ends lost 0 bases and 8 bases, in that order; junction bases with no gene match: 4. The CDR3 bases are TGCAGCGTTGAAGAAGGGGACAGGGGTTATGAGCAGTTCTTC. Translated: CSVEEGDRGYEQFF.

This clonotype has ten or more counts. The rearrangement uses TRBV7-2 and TRBJ2-5; tentatively, D is TRBD2 (7 bases). This CDR3 is built from 17 residues. The germline V gene has CDR1 SGHTA and CDR2 FQGNSA. V was clipped by 5 bases and J by 7 bases, with 26 bases between them. DNA for the CDR3: TGTGCCAGCAGCCTGTCACCCGCTGCGGGGGCTACGTGGACCCAGTACTTC. As protein: CASSLSPAAGATWTQYF. The complete variable domain, with remaining parts taken from reference TRBV7-2 and TRBJ2-5, reads GAGVSQSPSNKVTEKGKDVELRCDPISGHTALYWYRQSLGQGLEFLIYFQGNSAPDKSGLPSDRFSAERTGGSVSTLTIQRTQQEDSAVYLCASSLSPAAGATWTQYFGPGTRLLVL.

The table lists this clonotype with many counts. The chain is built from TRBV27 and TRBJ1-6; D remains unclear. This CDR3 is built from 16 residues. Per the germline V gene, CDR1 is MNHEY and CDR2 is SMNVEV (reference sequence). The V end was cut by 2 bases, the J end by 3 bases, with 11 bases between. CDR3 region: CASSLGQPFYNSPLHF. CDR3 in DNA: TGTGCCAGCAGTTTAGGGCAGCCTTTCTATAATTCACCCCTCCACTTT.

This clonotype is medium-sized (0.01 to 0.1%) within its sample. The rearrangement joins TRBV20-1 to TRBJ2-3; 10 bases line up with TRBD1. Germline assignment: CDR1 DFQATT and CDR2 SNEGSKA (reference sequence). The CDR3 is made up of 14 amino acids. The junction had 8 bases not matched to a gene; V was cut back by 6 bases and J by 5 bases. The CDR3 region has the DNA TGCAGTGCCCAGGAGACAGGGGGCAGAGATACGCAGTATTTT. It codes for CSAQETGGRDTQYF.

The chain employs TRBV9 and TRBJ1-1; TRBD1 matches at 7 bases. V gave up 4 bases and J gave up 3 bases; unmatched junction bases: 9. The CDR3 contains 15 residues. In germline, CDR1 is SGDLS, CDR2 YYNGEE. CDR3 amino acids: CASSYRGGPDTEAFF. As DNA, the CDR3 is TGTGCCAGCAGCTACAGGGGAGGCCCTGACACTGAAGCTTTCTTT.

This clonotype occurred a few times. The chain uses TRBV11-2 and TRBJ2-2; 7 bases match TRBD2. This CDR3 has 13 amino acids. V trimming: 5 bases; J trimming: 6 bases; junction bases outside the gene matches: 3. The V gene's germline CDR1 is SGHAT and CDR2 FQNNGV. The DNA for the CDR3 is TGTGCCAGCAGCCCAGGACTAGCCGGGGAGCTGTTTTTT. It encodes CASSPGLAGELFF.

This clonotype appeared once. The gene calls are TRBV13 and TRBJ2-7; D is undetermined. Germline assignment: CDR1 PRHDT and CDR2 FYEKMQ (reference sequence). This CDR3 has 14 residues. Trimming removed 0 bases at V and 7 bases at J, with 13 bases between. The CDR3: CASSLGRPLGEQYF. CDR3 DNA: TGTGCCAGCAGCTTAGGGCGGCCGCTGGGTGAGCAGTACTTC.

This clonotype appeared many times. The chain employs TRBV11-2 and TRBJ2-2; TRBD2 aligns across 9 bases. The CDR3 covers 13 residues. V lost 8 bases, J lost 6 bases, and 4 bases stayed unmatched. The germline V gene has CDR1 SGHAT and CDR2 FQNNGV. This CDR3 is CASAGGPSGELFF. The CDR3 coding sequence is TGTGCCAGCGCGGGGGGGCCGTCCGGGGAGCTGTTTTTT.

This clonotype was detected ten times or more. The J gene is TRBJ2-1, the V gene TRBV30; 7 nucleotides match TRBD2. The CDR3 is 18 residues long. Germline V gives CDR1 GTSNPN, CDR2 SVGIG (reference sequence). J lost 0 bases, V lost 5 bases, and 16 bases had no gene match. The CDR3 bases are TGTGCCTGGGAGGCGAGCGGGGATCGCGGCGGCTCCTACAATGAGCAGTTCTTC. Translating it yields CAWEASGDRGGSYNEQFF.

This clonotype has a count of ten or more. The J gene is TRBJ2-3, the V gene TRBV7-2, with D possibly matching TRBD2 (7 bases). CDR1 and CDR2 from the germline V gene are SGHTA and FQGNSA. The CDR3 has 16 amino acids. The V and J ends lost 5 bases and 5 bases respectively, with 20 bases between them. The CDR3 bases are TGTGCCAGCAGCCCAAGGCCGGGGGGACAAGGAGATACGCAGTATTTT. This sequence encodes CASSPRPGGQGDTQYF.

In its sample, this clonotype was seen a few times. V is TRBV7-6 and J is TRBJ1-6, with 7 positions matching TRBD1. V shed 5 bases and J 5 bases; nucleotides not matched to a gene: 6. Germline V gene sequence: CDR1 SGHVS, CDR2 FNYEAQ. There are 15 residues in the CDR3. CDR3 residues: CASSLYGTDNSPLHF. CDR3 nucleotide sequence: TGTGCCAGCAGCCTATACGGGACAGATAATTCACCCCTCCACTTT.